One and the same sample provided the 10 T cell receptor beta chains below, sequenced in a study of naive and memory T cell subsets. Both TRBC1 and TRBC2 were covered by a beta constant-region primer of two equimolar oligonucleotides. TCRdb analysed the UMI-ligation and nested PCR reads with MiXCR anew, one entry per CDR3 protein. In the table there are 130,000 to 150,000 distinct CDR3 sequences, about a sixth of which are singletons. Sequencing was done on a sample of naive CD4+ T cells from blood. All receptors derive from a human donor in good health.

This clonotype was picked up many times. The chain is built from TRBV11-2 and TRBJ2-1, with a tentative D call TRBD2 (5 bases). This CDR3 is built from 14 residues. V lost 5 bases, J lost 4 bases, and 12 bases lay in between. The V gene's germline CDR1 is SGHAT and CDR2 FQNNGV. The CDR3 nucleotides are TGTGCCAGCAGCAGCCTAGCTGGATACAATGAGCAGTTCTTC. This codes for CASSSLAGYNEQFF.

J is TRBJ2-5 and V is TRBV15; TRBD2 matches 9 bases. V shed 2 bases and J 3 bases; nucleotides not matched to a gene: 4. CDR1 and CDR2 (germline): LNHNV, YYDKDF (reference sequence). The CDR3 consists of 15 residues. The CDR3 region has the DNA TGTGCCACCAGCAGACCGGGACTAGCTAAAGAGACCCAGTACTTC. This gives the protein CATSRPGLAKETQYF.

The V gene is TRBV7-9, the J gene TRBJ1-1; 8 bases map to TRBD1. The germline V gene has CDR1 SEHNR and CDR2 FQNEAQ (reference sequence). Trimming removed 3 bases from V and 4 bases from J; junction bases left unmatched: 4. The CDR3 is made up of 14 amino acids. The CDR3: CASSFVQGATEAFF. CDR3 bases: TGTGCCAGCAGCTTTGTCCAGGGGGCCACTGAAGCTTTCTTT. Full variable domain (rest looked up from reference TRBV7-9 and TRBJ1-1): DTGVSQNPRHKITKRGQNVTFRCDPISEHNRLYWYRQTLGQGPEFLTYFQNEAQLEKSRLLSDRFSAERPKGSFSTLEIQRTEQGDSAMYLCASSFVQGATEAFFGQGTRLTVV.

The chain uses TRBV3-1 and TRBJ2-5; TRBD2 is a possible D gene (5 bases). The V end was cut by 4 bases, the J end by 3 bases, with 12 bases between. This CDR3 is built from 14 residues. Germline loops: CDR1 LGHDT, CDR2 YNNKEL (reference sequence). In nucleotides, the CDR3 is TGTGCCAGCAGCCTTTCGGGGTTGGAAGAGACCCAGTACTTC. Protein: CASSLSGLEETQYF.

This clonotype has just a few counts. This chain uses TRBV20-1 with TRBJ2-2, with 8 bases aligning to TRBD2. CDR3 length: 14 amino acids. V dropped 4 bases and J dropped 4; count of bases not matched to a gene: 5. Germline V gives CDR1 DFQATT, CDR2 SNEGSKA (reference sequence). CDR3 amino acids: CSAKAGVFTGELFF. The CDR3 DNA reads TGCAGTGCTAAAGCGGGAGTTTTCACCGGGGAGCTGTTTTTT.

This clonotype was counted between two and nine times. The rearrangement links TRBV12-5 to TRBJ1-5; maybe TRBD1 (5 bases). The CDR3 consists of 15 residues. Germline V lookup: CDR1 LGHNT, CDR2 FRNRAP. The germline V and J ends were trimmed by 0 bases and 4 bases, with 10 bases remaining between them. The CDR3 bases are TGTGCTAGTGGTTTGGTACCGGGACGTAATCAGCCCCAGCATTTT. It encodes CASGLVPGRNQPQHF.

The chain links TRBV12-3 or TRBV12-4 to TRBJ2-7; tentatively, D is TRBD2 (5 bases). Trimming shortened V by 3 bases and J by 0 bases, and 6 bases separated the two germline ends. The length of the CDR3 is 13 residues. The CDR3 nucleotides are TGTGCCAGCAGTTTTGGGAGCTCCTACGAGCAGTACTTC. This gives the protein CASSFGSSYEQYF.

This clonotype was found a few times. The V gene is TRBV7-2, the J gene TRBJ2-5; TRBD1 agrees at 8 bases. The CDR3 loop spans 15 amino acids. Germline CDR1 and CDR2: SGHTA and FQGNSA. Trimming removed 7 bases from V and 9 bases from J; junction bases left unmatched: 16. As DNA, the CDR3 is TGTGCCAGCACCTTCCGGGACAGGACGCTTTATCCCCAGTACTTC. Translating it yields CASTFRDRTLYPQYF.

This clonotype was detected a few times. The rearrangement joins TRBV6-5 to TRBJ1-2; the D gene is possibly TRBD1 (6 bases). V shed 6 bases and J shed 6 bases, with 11 bases lying between them. The CDR3 contains 12 residues. Looked up from germline, CDR1 is MNHEY and CDR2 is SVGAGI. The CDR3: CASSLQGNGYTF. The CDR3 nucleotides read TGTGCCAGCAGCCTACAGGGAAATGGCTACACCTTC.

This clonotype was seen more than once but under ten times. This chain connects TRBV20-1 to TRBJ1-5; no firm D call. Trimming took off 5 bases at V and 5 bases at J, with 13 bases between the two ends. The germline gives CDR1 DFQATT, CDR2 SNEGSKA (reference sequence). The CDR3 runs 13 residues. In DNA form, the CDR3 reads TGCAGTGCTCTCGTTCGGTGGGATCAGCCCCAGCATTTT. Protein: CSALVRWDQPQHF.